These 13 T cell receptor beta chains originate from one sample sequenced in a study of blood T cell repertoires in COVID-19. This table comes from immunoSEQ multiplex PCR, and its TCRdb copy is limited to in-frame clones, with some not included. This sample carries around 33,000 clones, around 84% of them seen once, and the ten largest clones take just over 35%. The specimen was peripheral blood. All receptors come from a man at least 80 years old with acute or convalescent COVID-19.

The genes are TRBV23-1 and TRBJ2-3, with D perhaps matching TRBD2 (7 bases). TRBV23-1 is filed as an ORF, its function uncertain. Trimming cost V 4 bases and J 6 bases, with 14 bases left between them. CDR3 length: 14 residues. The CDR3: CASSPGEGVDTQYF. As DNA, the CDR3 is TGCGCCAGCAGTCCGGGGGAGGGGGTGGATACGCAGTATTTT.

The gene calls are TRBV15 and TRBJ1-3, with D hard to call. V was trimmed by 5 bases and J by 2 bases, leaving 13 bases between them. The CDR3 extends over 15 amino acids. Looked up from germline, CDR1 is LNHNV and CDR2 is YYDKDF (reference sequence). CDR3 protein: CATSFAAGTGNTIYF. The DNA for the CDR3 is TGTGCCACCAGCTTCGCCGCCGGGACTGGAAACACCATATATTTT.

This clone was counted only a few times. This chain uses TRBV3-1 (or the pseudogene TRBV3-2) with TRBJ2-3; 8 bases agree with TRBD2. Germline-derived CDR1 and CDR2 are LGHDT and YNNKEL (reference sequence). The CDR3 has 16 residues. V lost 1 base and J lost 1; bases outside the gene matches: 4. CDR3 protein: CASSQGVGGGTDTQYF. The CDR3 coding sequence is TGTGCCAGCAGCCAAGGGGTCGGGGGGGGCACAGATACGCAGTATTTT.

The chain carries TRBV5-5 and TRBJ2-7; TRBD1 aligns across 8 bases. This CDR3 region has 15 residues. The V gene's germline CDR1 is SGHKS and CDR2 YYEKEE (reference sequence). V gave up 0 bases and J gave up 6 bases; unmatched junction bases: 8. CDR3 loop: CASSLADRETGEQYF. The DNA of the CDR3 is TGTGCCAGCAGCTTGGCGGACAGGGAAACGGGCGAGCAGTACTTC.

V usage is TRBV19 and J usage is TRBJ1-1; 8 nucleotides match TRBD1. Germline values: CDR1 LNHDA, CDR2 SQIVND (reference sequence). The CDR3 runs to 15 residues. The J segment lost 5 bases and the V segment lost 6 bases, leaving 11 bases of the junction unmatched. CDR3 nucleotide sequence: TGTGCCAGTAGATCCCCACAGGGGGGAAGAACTGAAGCTTTCTTT. As protein: CASRSPQGGRTEAFF. The full variable domain, rest sourced from reference TRBV19 and TRBJ1-1, is DGGITQSPKYLFRKEGQNVTLSCEQNLNHDAMYWYRQDPGQGLRLIYYSQIVNDFQKGDIAEGYSVSREKKESFPLTVTSAQKNPTAFYLCASRSPQGGRTEAFFGQGTRLTVV.

The genes are TRBV19 and TRBJ2-7; D is possibly TRBD1 (6 bases). V gave up 8 bases and J gave up 6 bases, with 14 bases separating them. The CDR3 runs 12 residues. Germline loops: CDR1 LNHDA, CDR2 SQIVND (reference sequence). The CDR3 sequence is CASATGRGEQYF. The CDR3 DNA reads as TGTGCCAGTGCCACCGGCAGGGGCGAGCAGTACTTC.

V usage is TRBV7-2 and J usage is TRBJ2-1; 12 positions agree with TRBD2. Germline-derived CDR1 and CDR2 are SGHTA and FQGNSA. There are 16 residues in the CDR3. Trimming at V came to 2 bases and at J to 7 bases, leaving 6 bases not matched to a gene. CDR3 sequence (DNA): TGTGCCAGCAGCTTAAGGGGGACTAGCGGGTCAAATGAGCAGTTCTTC. It specifies CASSLRGTSGSNEQFF.

The rearrangement links TRBV7-9 to TRBJ1-6; weak D call: TRBD1 (5 bases). V gave up 5 bases and J gave up 6 bases, with 17 bases separating them. Germline V gene lookup returns CDR1 SEHNR and CDR2 FQNEAQ (reference sequence). The CDR3 loop spans 16 amino acids. The CDR3 region has the DNA TGTGCCAGCAGCCCCCCGGGGGTCAGACTTAATTCACCCCTCCACTTT. Residues: CASSPPGVRLNSPLHF.

The rearrangement links TRBV5-1 to TRBJ1-2; maybe TRBD1 (5 bases). The CDR3 totals 15 residues. Germline V CDR1 and CDR2: SGHRS, YFSETQ. Trimming pared 1 base from V and 5 bases from J, leaving 15 bases between. The CDR3 sequence is CASSLSGNQGYGYTF. The CDR3 nucleotides read TGCGCCAGCAGCTTGTCAGGGAACCAAGGGTATGGCTACACCTTC.

This chain connects TRBV19 to TRBJ1-1; possible D gene TRBD1, 6 bases. Germline loops: CDR1 LNHDA, CDR2 SQIVND (reference sequence). CDR3 length: 16 residues. V lost 7 bases, J lost 1 base, and 19 bases lay in between. The CDR3 spells CASTKSPGTTNTEAFF. The DNA of the CDR3 is TGTGCCAGTACCAAATCCCCCGGGACAACGAACACTGAAGCTTTCTTT.

This clone has just one count. V usage is TRBV7-9 and J usage is TRBJ2-2; TRBD2 aligns across 7 bases. CDR1 is SEHNR and CDR2 is FQNEAQ in the germline V gene (reference sequence). This CDR3 comprises 16 residues. V lost 4 bases to trimming and J lost 4 bases; unmatched junction nucleotides: 9. Written as DNA, the CDR3 is TGTGCCAGCAGCTCCGATCGGGGGGTGGCCACCGGGGAGCTGTTTTTT. Translating it yields CASSSDRGVATGELFF.

The rearrangement uses TRBV7-3 and TRBJ1-1; D remains unclear. The CDR3 consists of 13 residues. Germline CDR1 SGHTA, CDR2 FQGTGA. Trimming pared 7 bases from V and 1 base from J, leaving 10 bases between. This CDR3 is CASMERRNTEAFF. In DNA form, the CDR3 reads TGTGCCAGCATGGAGAGAAGGAACACTGAAGCTTTCTTT.

This chain uses TRBV24-1 with TRBJ1-5; D unclear. The CDR3 sequence is 13 residues long. V lost 5 bases, J lost 6 bases, and 10 bases lay in between. Per the germline V gene, CDR1 is KGHDR and CDR2 is SFDVKD. CDR3 sequence (DNA): TGTGCCACCAGTGCCAAAGGGAGTCAGCCCCAGCATTTT. Its translation: CATSAKGSQPQHF.